This T cell receptor (beta chain) was obtained from a study of blood T cell repertoires in COVID-19. Study details: Material from acute and convalescent COVID-19 was sourced from the United States, Italy and Spain.

Under the authors' procedure: Amplified reference gene primers provided the basis for estimating nucleated cell counts. Assay used: immunoSEQ multiplex PCR; TCRdb lists only in-frame clones, some missing. V and J calls plus clone size are reproduced from that table; the DNA served to infer D and trimming. This sample yields fewer than 200,000 clones, of which roughly 85% are seen a single time; roughly 1.9% belongs to the top ten. Trimming took 4 bases from V and 4 from J, leaving 20 bases between them. The CDR3 is 17 residues long. The V gene's germline CDR1 is MGHDK and CDR2 SYGVNS. This sequence originates from a woman older than 75 with acute or convalescent COVID-19. The chain joins TRBV25-1 to TRBJ2-1; possible D gene TRBD2, 5 bases. The sequenced material came from peripheral blood. CDR3: CASSVTLLGEFYNEQFF. CDR3 nucleotide sequence: TGTGCCAGCAGTGTAACGCTGCTTGGGGAGTTTTACAATGAGCAGTTCTTC.